These T cell receptor beta chains were read from a single sample in a study of blood T cell repertoires in COVID-19. Profiled with immunoSEQ multiplex PCR; TCRdb holds only in-frame clones, not every one. The sample lists 150,000 to 200,000 clones, about 90% occurring once. The material sequenced was peripheral blood. The receptor source for this set is a man aged 30-40 years with COVID-19, enrolled during active disease. CDR3s include the opening cysteine and the closing phenylalanine or tryptophan. The D gene is left open where the match is weak. Rows may omit the clone size; those that give it use once, few, many or a size class.

J gene: TRBJ1-4
D gene: TRBD1
V gene: TRBV7-6
clone size: -
CDR3 DNA: TGTGCCAGCAGCCCCGGTGGGGTGACAGGGGTTATGGAAAAACTGTTTTTT
CDR3 protein: CASSPGGVTGVMEKLFF

J gene: TRBJ1-6
D gene: -
V gene: TRBV28
clone size: -
CDR3 DNA: TGTGCCAGCAGTTTTACAGTCGGGGGGCGAGGGAATTCACCCCTCCACTTT
CDR3 protein: CASSFTVGGRGNSPLHF

J gene: TRBJ2-2
D gene: TRBD2
V gene: TRBV6-2/TRBV6-3
clone size: -
CDR3 DNA: TGTGCCAGCAGCCGACCCGGACTAGCGGGAGGTAGAACCGGGGAGCTGTTTTTT
CDR3 protein: CASSRPGLAGGRTGELFF

J gene: TRBJ1-1
D gene: -
V gene: TRBV2
clone size: -
CDR3 DNA: TGTGCCAGCATCCCGGGCCGGGGTGCTGAAGCTTTCTTT
CDR3 protein: CASIPGRGAEAFF

J gene: TRBJ2-2
D gene: TRBD1
V gene: TRBV27
clone size: -
CDR3 DNA: TGTGCCAGCACGACAGGGGGCAACACCGGGGAGCTGTTTTTT
CDR3 protein: CASTTGGNTGELFF

J gene: TRBJ2-3
D gene: -
V gene: TRBV18
clone size: -
CDR3 DNA: TGTGCCAGCTCACCACCCCTTGAGAGTGGGGCAGAAGAGGCAGATACGCAGTATTTT
CDR3 protein: CASSPPLESGAEEADTQYF

J gene: TRBJ1-1
D gene: -
V gene: TRBV5-6
clone size: -
CDR3 DNA: TGTGCCAGCAGCTTAAACAGGGTTTTGAACACTGAAGCTTTCTTT
CDR3 protein: CASSLNRVLNTEAFF

J gene: TRBJ2-2
D gene: -
V gene: TRBV5-8
clone size: -
CDR3 DNA: TGTGCCAGCAGCTTGTACGGGAGAGGGACCGGGGAGCTGTTTTTT
CDR3 protein: CASSLYGRGTGELFF

J gene: TRBJ1-5
D gene: -
V gene: TRBV14
clone size: -
CDR3 DNA: TGTGCCAGCAGCCCTCAGGGTCAGCCCCAGCATTTT
CDR3 protein: CASSPQGQPQHF

J gene: TRBJ2-1
D gene: -
V gene: TRBV11-2
clone size: -
CDR3 DNA: TGTGCCAGCAGCTTAGCAGGCGGGCCTTTCTACAATGAGCAGTTCTTC
CDR3 protein: CASSLAGGPFYNEQFF

J gene: TRBJ2-3
D gene: -
V gene: TRBV10-3
clone size: -
CDR3 DNA: TGTGCCATCAGTGGCGGCGCAGATACGCAGTATTTT
CDR3 protein: CAISGGADTQYF

J gene: TRBJ2-7
D gene: TRBD1
V gene: TRBV24-1
clone size: -
CDR3 DNA: TGTGCCACCAGTGGGCCCTCGGGACAGGGGGTCCACGAGCAGTACTTC
CDR3 protein: CATSGPSGQGVHEQYF

J gene: TRBJ1-1
D gene: TRBD1
V gene: TRBV29-1
clone size: few
CDR3 DNA: TGCAGCCTCTGGGACAGGGAGACTGAAGCTTTCTTT
CDR3 protein: CSLWDRETEAFF

J gene: TRBJ1-1
D gene: -
V gene: TRBV15
clone size: -
CDR3 DNA: TGTGCCACCAGCAGAGGCTGGGGCAGGGTAAACACTGAAGCTTTCTTT
CDR3 protein: CATSRGWGRVNTEAFF

J gene: TRBJ2-1
D gene: -
V gene: TRBV3-1/TRBV3-2
clone size: -
CDR3 DNA: TGTGCCAGCAGCCAACTAGTCAGGGGATACAATGAGCAGTTCTTC
CDR3 protein: CASSQLVRGYNEQFF

J gene: TRBJ1-4
D gene: -
V gene: TRBV7-2
clone size: -
CDR3 DNA: TGTGCCAGCAGCTTAGAGAGGTTGGAAAAACTGTTTTTT
CDR3 protein: CASSLERLEKLFF

J gene: TRBJ1-5
D gene: TRBD1
V gene: TRBV27
clone size: -
CDR3 DNA: TGTGCCAGCAGTTCAGACAGGGTAGGCCCCAGCAATCAGCCCCAGCATTTT
CDR3 protein: CASSSDRVGPSNQPQHF

J gene: TRBJ2-7
D gene: -
V gene: TRBV27
clone size: -
CDR3 DNA: TGTGCCAGCAGTCCTATAGGGACAGCGGGGGACCTCTACGAGCAGTACTTC
CDR3 protein: CASSPIGTAGDLYEQYF

J gene: TRBJ2-7
D gene: TRBD2
V gene: TRBV30
clone size: -
CDR3 DNA: TGTGCCTGGAGTGGCGGGACTAGCAGCTACGAGCAGTACTTC
CDR3 protein: CAWSGGTSSYEQYF

J gene: TRBJ2-2
D gene: -
V gene: TRBV4-3
clone size: -
CDR3 DNA: TGCGCCAGCAGCCACGGGACACAGAACACCGGGGAGCTGTTTTTT
CDR3 protein: CASSHGTQNTGELFF

J gene: TRBJ1-2
D gene: -
V gene: TRBV7-9
clone size: once
CDR3 DNA: TGTGCCAGCAGCTTACCCCGAGGGCTTCCGGGACAAGGGGGCTATGGCTACACCTTC
CDR3 protein: CASSLPRGLPGQGGYGYTF

J gene: TRBJ2-3
D gene: -
V gene: TRBV6-2/TRBV6-3
clone size: -
CDR3 DNA: TGTGCCAGCAGTTATCAACTAGCTAGCACAGATACGCAGTATTTT
CDR3 protein: CASSYQLASTDTQYF

J gene: TRBJ1-2
D gene: -
V gene: TRBV5-4
clone size: once
CDR3 DNA: TGTGCCAGCAGTTCCCGACAGAACCCCTATGGCTACACCTTC
CDR3 protein: CASSSRQNPYGYTF

J gene: TRBJ2-3
D gene: TRBD1
V gene: TRBV18
clone size: -
CDR3 DNA: TGTGCCAGCTCACTCGCGGGGACAGGGGAAGGGCAGTATTTT
CDR3 protein: CASSLAGTGEGQYF

J gene: TRBJ1-5
D gene: TRBD1
V gene: TRBV27
clone size: -
CDR3 DNA: TGTGCCAGCAGTTTACAATTCACAACAGGGGGAGGCAATCAGCCCCAGCATTTT
CDR3 protein: CASSLQFTTGGGNQPQHF

J gene: TRBJ1-1
D gene: TRBD1
V gene: TRBV19
clone size: -
CDR3 DNA: TGTGCCAGTAGTACGGACAGGACTGAAGCTTTCTTT
CDR3 protein: CASSTDRTEAFF

J gene: TRBJ1-3
D gene: -
V gene: TRBV6-2/TRBV6-3
clone size: -
CDR3 DNA: TGTGCCAGCAGTTACTCGGGCAATCAGGGAAACACCATATATTTT
CDR3 protein: CASSYSGNQGNTIYF

J gene: TRBJ2-3
D gene: -
V gene: TRBV9
clone size: -
CDR3 DNA: TGTGCCAGCAGCCCCGAGGCAGCGGTGAGCACAGATACGCAGTATTTT
CDR3 protein: CASSPEAAVSTDTQYF

J gene: TRBJ2-2
D gene: TRBD1
V gene: TRBV19
clone size: -
CDR3 DNA: TGTGCCAGCAAGGGACAGGGAAACACCGGGGAGCTGTTTTTT
CDR3 protein: CASKGQGNTGELFF